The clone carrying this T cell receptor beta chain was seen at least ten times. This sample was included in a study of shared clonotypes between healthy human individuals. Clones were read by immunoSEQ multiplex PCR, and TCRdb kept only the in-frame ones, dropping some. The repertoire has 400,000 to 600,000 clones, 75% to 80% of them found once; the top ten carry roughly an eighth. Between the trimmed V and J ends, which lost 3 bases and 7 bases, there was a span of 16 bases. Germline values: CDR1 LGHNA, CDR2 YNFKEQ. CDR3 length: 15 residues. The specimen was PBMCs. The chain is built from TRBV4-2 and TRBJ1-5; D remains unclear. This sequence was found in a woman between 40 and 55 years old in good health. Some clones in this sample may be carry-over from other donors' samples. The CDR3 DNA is TGTGCCAGCAGCCATAACGGGGAGGGTGGACAGCCCCAGCATTTT. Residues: CASSHNGEGGQPQHF.